This is a list of T cell receptor beta chains from one sample in a study of glioma-infiltrating T cells. TCRdb re-analysed the multiplex PCR reads in MiXCR, keeping a single row per CDR3 protein. In the table there are under 150,000 distinct CDR3 sequences, 24% of which are singletons. The sequenced sample consisted of glioma tissue, nonneoplastic brain tissue, or PBMCs (not recorded which). The receptors here all came from a human donor with low-grade glioma or glioblastoma, undergoing nonglioma brain surgery, or in good health (not recorded which). The CDR3 runs from the conserved cysteine through the conserved F or W. Fields, in order: clone size, CDR3 length, J gene, V gene, D gene, CDR3 DNA, CDR3 protein. A D gene is named only where the DNA matches it firmly. A row's size may be missing; if present it is once, few, many or a size class.

many | 14 | TRBJ2-1 | TRBV6-6 | TRBD1 | TGTGCCAGCAGTTACGACAGGGGCTTAAATGAGCAGTTCTTC | CASSYDRGLNEQFF
many | 13 | TRBJ2-5 | TRBV7-2 | - | TGTGCCAGCAGCTTACAGGACCTGCAGACCCAGTACTTC | CASSLQDLQTQYF
- | 13 | TRBJ1-4 | TRBV27 | - | TGTGCCAGCAAAGGTTCTTCTAATGAAAAACTGTTTTTT | CASKGSSNEKLFF
many | 15 | TRBJ1-2 | TRBV6-6 | - | TGTGCCAGCAGTTACGGCACAGTAGCTAACTATGGCTACACCTTC | CASSYGTVANYGYTF
- | 13 | TRBJ2-1 | TRBV10-3 | TRBD1 | TGTGCCGTCAGCGATGGACAGGACAATGAGCAGTTCTTC | CAVSDGQDNEQFF
- | 14 | TRBJ2-3 | TRBV19 | - | TGTGCCAGTACTGGGGGCGGATTCACAGATACGCAGTATTTT | CASTGGGFTDTQYF
- | 16 | TRBJ2-3 | TRBV7-3 | - | TGTGCCAGCAGCTTGGGCGAGCGCCCTAGCACAGATACGCAGTATTTT | CASSLGERPSTDTQYF
many | 16 | TRBJ1-1 | TRBV20-1 | TRBD1 | TGCAGTGCCTTCGACTCGGGACAGGTCATGAACACTGAAGCTTTCTTT | CSAFDSGQVMNTEAFF
few | 12 | TRBJ2-5 | TRBV4-1 | - | TGCGCCAGCAACCAAAACAGGGAAAAATTGTACTTC | CASNQNREKLYF
few | 15 | TRBJ1-3 | TRBV20-1 | - | TGCAGTGCTAGCCCCAACCTGGACAGCAGAAACACCATATATTTT | CSASPNLDSRNTIYF
- | 16 | TRBJ1-5 | TRBV4-1 | - | TGCGCCAGCAGCCAAGAATCCCCTCGAGGGAATCAGCCCCAGCATTTT | CASSQESPRGNQPQHF
many | 15 | TRBJ1-1 | TRBV28 | TRBD1 | TGTGCCAGCGCAACTTCCGGGACAGCGAACACTGAAGCTTTCTTT | CASATSGTANTEAFF
- | 16 | TRBJ1-2 | TRBV2 | TRBD1 | TGTGCCAGCAGCGGACAGGGCCTATCCTCTAACTATGGCTACACCTTC | CASSGQGLSSNYGYTF
many | 14 | TRBJ1-1 | TRBV6-1 | - | TGTGCCAGCACCTTACAGATCGGACACACTGAAGCTTTCTTT | CASTLQIGHTEAFF
- | 15 | TRBJ1-5 | TRBV15 | - | TGTGCCACCAGCAGAGGGGGCAGGAACAATCAGCCCCAGCATTTT | CATSRGGRNNQPQHF
many | 15 | TRBJ1-1 | TRBV14 | - | TGTGCCAGCAGCCAAGATCTGAGGTTTAACACTGAAGCTTTCTTT | CASSQDLRFNTEAFF
- | 13 | TRBJ1-3 | TRBV7-3 | - | TGTGCCAGCAGCTCGGACGCAGGAAACACCATATATTTT | CASSSDAGNTIYF
- | 16 | TRBJ1-1 | TRBV2 | - | TGTGCCACCTCCCCGGGACCCCTCGGGGTGAACACTGAAGCTTCCTTT | CATSPGPLGVNTEASF
- | 16 | TRBJ2-1 | TRBV5-1 | - | TGCGCCAGCAGCAAACAATCTAGCGCCCCCTACAATGAGCAGTTCTTC | CASSKQSSAPYNEQFF
- | 12 | TRBJ2-5 | TRBV6-5 | - | TGTGCCAGCAGTTACGGGCGTGAGACCCAGTACTTC | CASSYGRETQYF
many | 15 | TRBJ1-5 | TRBV28 | - | TGTGCCACGCTCAAGTCGGGGAGTCGAACTCAGCCCCAGCATTTT | CATLKSGSRTQPQHF
- | 20 | TRBJ2-1 | TRBV18 | TRBD1 | TGTGCCAGCTCACCACCCGGGACAGGGGGCACAGGGCGCTCCTACAATGAGCAGTTCTTC | CASSPPGTGGTGRSYNEQFF
- | 14 | TRBJ1-1 | TRBV5-1 | - | TGCGCCAGCAGCTTGAAGACAGGGAACACTGAAGCTTTCTTT | CASSLKTGNTEAFF
many | 13 | TRBJ1-1 | TRBV18 | - | TGTGCCAGCAGCTTATCGGGGGGCACTGAAGCTTTCTTT | CASSLSGGTEAFF
- | 15 | TRBJ1-5 | TRBV2 | TRBD1 | TGTGCCAGCAGTGATTCGGACAGGGGGCATCAGCCCCAGCATTTT | CASSDSDRGHQPQHF
- | 14 | TRBJ1-6 | TRBV5-1 | TRBD1 | TGCGCCAGCAGCCAGGGACAGGGTTCTTCACCCCTCCACTTT | CASSQGQGSSPLHF
once | 17 | TRBJ1-4 | TRBV9 | - | TGTGCCAGCAGCGTAGCAATGGGGGGCCCTCTTAATGAAAAACTGTTTTTT | CASSVAMGGPLNEKLFF